One and the same sample provided the 16 T cell receptor beta chains below, sequenced in a study of blood T cell repertoires in COVID-19. This table comes from immunoSEQ multiplex PCR, and its TCRdb copy is limited to in-frame clones, with some not included. The table has approximately 200,000 clones, around 87% seen once. The sample taken for sequencing was PBMCs or T cells enriched from blood (not recorded which). These receptors came from a man aged 25 to 45 in a cohort exposed to, infected with or recovered from COVID-19 (not recorded which).

A few counts support this clone. The rearrangement uses TRBV14 and TRBJ2-3; 8 bases are a match to TRBD2. V dropped 7 bases and J dropped 1; count of bases not matched to a gene: 4. The CDR3 covers 14 residues. Germline V CDR1 and CDR2: SGHDN, FVKESK. The CDR3 nucleotides read TGTGCCAGCACCTTGACTAGCGGCACAGATACGCAGTATTTT. This encodes CASTLTSGTDTQYF.

The chain has TRBV24-1 and TRBJ2-7, with D possibly matching TRBD2 (5 bases). This CDR3 has 13 amino acids. V was clipped by 2 bases and J by 7 bases, with 11 bases between them. The germline V gene has CDR1 KGHDR and CDR2 SFDVKD. CDR3 sequence reads: CATSDSPGEEQYF. CDR3 bases: TGTGCCACCAGTGATTCCCCCGGGGAAGAGCAGTACTTC.

The rearrangement uses TRBV5-1 and TRBJ1-2; maybe TRBD1 (6 bases). V was cut by 1 base and J by 3 bases, with 34 bases left in between. This CDR3 comprises 22 residues. The germline gives CDR1 SGHRS, CDR2 YFSETQ. The CDR3 region has the DNA TGCGCCAGCAGCTTGTGGGTGTATTGGGTTCCCAAACAGGGTAACAAGGACTATGGCTACACCTTC. Amino acid sequence: CASSLWVYWVPKQGNKDYGYTF.

This chain uses TRBV14 with TRBJ2-7; 9 bases are a match to TRBD1. V lost 4 bases, J lost 3 bases, and 7 bases stayed unmatched. CDR1 and CDR2 from the germline V gene are SGHDN and FVKESK. This CDR3 spans 15 amino acids. This chain's CDR3 is CASSRTGTGYYEQYF. The CDR3 coding sequence is TGTGCCAGCAGCCGCACCGGGACAGGGTACTACGAGCAGTACTTC.

The rearrangement joins TRBV10-3 to TRBJ2-7; possibly TRBD1 for D (6 bases). The V and J ends lost 4 bases and 5 bases respectively, with 12 bases between them. There are 13 residues in the CDR3. Germline-derived CDR1 and CDR2 are ENHRY and SYGVKD. CDR3 in amino acids: CAISVGNRDEQYF. The CDR3 DNA follows: TGTGCCATCAGTGTAGGCAACAGGGACGAGCAGTACTTC.

The gene calls are TRBV28 and TRBJ1-4, with 9 bases that match TRBD1. Germline CDR1 reads MDHEN; CDR2 reads SYDVKM. CDR3 length equals 18 residues. V shed 0 bases and J 7 bases; nucleotides not matched to a gene: 12. CDR3 region: CASSLWPVGGTGLEKLFF. The CDR3 coding sequence is TGTGCCAGCAGTTTATGGCCGGTCGGCGGGACAGGGCTTGAAAAACTGTTTTTT.

The chain recombines TRBV7-2 with TRBJ2-1; TRBD2 matches 11 bases. The V gene's germline CDR1 is SGHTA and CDR2 FQGNSA. J gave up 7 bases and V 4 bases, and 9 bases lay outside the gene matches. The CDR3 sequence is 16 residues long. The chain's CDR3 is CASSSVSGRAWNEQFF. CDR3 sequence (DNA): TGTGCCAGCAGCTCCGTTAGCGGGAGGGCGTGGAATGAGCAGTTCTTC.

This chain links TRBV4-2 with TRBJ2-3, with D tentatively TRBD1 (6 bases). Germline V gives CDR1 LGHNA, CDR2 YNFKEQ. The V gene lost 0 bases and the J gene lost 5 bases, with 15 bases spanning the gap. This CDR3 is 16 amino acids long. This CDR3 reads CASSQDRTGQGDTQYF. The CDR3 DNA reads TGTGCCAGCAGCCAAGATCGTACGGGACAAGGAGATACGCAGTATTTT.

This chain links TRBV4-3 with TRBJ1-4; the D gene is possibly TRBD1 (5 bases). Trimming left V 0 bases short and J 7 bases short, with 15 bases between. The CDR3 covers 16 residues. Germline lookup yields CDR1 LGHNA and CDR2 YSLEER. The CDR3 here is CASSQDGGRVSEKLFF. CDR3 DNA: TGCGCCAGCAGCCAAGATGGCGGCAGGGTGAGTGAAAAACTGTTTTTT.

J is TRBJ2-2 and V is TRBV25-1, with TRBD1 identical over 7 bases. Germline-derived CDR1 and CDR2 are MGHDK and SYGVNS. The CDR3 has 11 residues. The V gene end was trimmed by 11 bases and the J gene end by 5 bases; junction bases not matched to a gene: 2. CDR3 coding DNA: TGTGCCTCGACAGGGACCGGGGAGCTGTTTTTT. Residues: CASTGTGELFF.

J is TRBJ1-6 and V is TRBV27, with a possible D match to TRBD1 (5 bases). Trimming left V 4 bases short and J 11 bases short, with 15 bases between. The CDR3 length is 14 residues. From germline, CDR1 is MNHEY and CDR2 SMNVEV (reference sequence). Written as DNA, the CDR3 is TGTGCCAGCAGTTCAAGCCGACAGATAACACCCCTCCACTTT. Protein: CASSSSRQITPLHF.

V usage is TRBV27 and J usage is TRBJ1-5; D might be TRBD1 (5 bases). Germline V CDR1 and CDR2: MNHEY, SMNVEV (reference sequence). CDR3 size: 15 residues. V was shortened by 5 bases and J by 5 bases, with 16 bases between the two germline ends. CDR3 region: CASSQGLKSDQPQHF. CDR3 nucleotides: TGTGCCAGCAGTCAGGGACTGAAGTCCGATCAGCCCCAGCATTTT.

The chain recombines TRBV4-2 with TRBJ1-2; tentative D call: TRBD1 (5 bases). Trimming left V 3 bases short and J 7 bases short, with 9 bases between. This CDR3 region has 12 residues. Germline V gene data show CDR1 as LGHNA and CDR2 as YNFKEQ. The CDR3 DNA reads TGTGCCAGCAGCCACGAAAGGGGTGGCTACACCTTC. Translated, it gives CASSHERGGYTF.

The chain joins TRBV5-1 to TRBJ1-6, with 8 bases aligning to TRBD1. Germline CDR1 and CDR2: SGHRS and YFSETQ. V gave up 0 bases and J gave up 4 bases; unmatched junction bases: 6. There are 17 residues in the CDR3. The CDR3 nucleotides read TGCGCCAGCAGCTTGGCAGGACAGGGAACTTATAATTCACCCCTCCACTTT. Translated: CASSLAGQGTYNSPLHF.

The V and J genes are TRBV18 and TRBJ1-1; possibly TRBD1 for D (6 bases). CDR3 length: 14 amino acids. Germline V gene lookup returns CDR1 KGHSH and CDR2 LQKENI. The ends were cut back, 5 bases at V and 4 bases at J, with 14 bases in the middle. The CDR3 spells CASSYRDRATEAFF. The CDR3 bases are TGTGCCAGCTCATACAGGGATCGGGCCACTGAAGCTTTCTTT.

The genes are TRBV6-1 and TRBJ1-3; no clear D. The CDR3 has 17 residues. Trimming shortened V by 0 bases and J by 0 bases, and 12 bases separated the two germline ends. CDR1 and CDR2 from the germline V gene are MNHNS and SASEGT. CDR3 amino acids: CASSEALRPSSGNTIYF. As DNA, the CDR3 is TGTGCCAGCAGTGAAGCGCTTCGTCCCAGCTCTGGAAACACCATATATTTT.